What follows are 15 T cell receptor beta chains derived from one specimen sequenced in a study of blood T cell repertoires in COVID-19. TCRdb's table, derived via immunoSEQ multiplex PCR, lists solely in-frame clones and lacks some. The data contain around 300,000 clones, around 90% of them singletons. The sample consisted of peripheral blood. The receptors here all came from a man aged 45-60 years with acute or convalescent COVID-19.

V gene TRBV14 combines with J gene TRBJ2-3; TRBD2 aligns across 7 bases. Losses at the gene ends were 4 bases for V and 2 bases for J; bases not matched to a gene: 6. Germline V gene data show CDR1 as SGHDN and CDR2 as FVKESK. The CDR3 runs 15 residues. The chain's CDR3 is CASSRGGGLTDTQYF. DNA of the CDR3: TGTGCCAGCAGCCGAGGCGGGGGACTCACAGATACGCAGTATTTT. The full variable domain, in which reference TRBV14 and TRBJ2-3 provide the parts outside the CDR3, is EAGVTQFPSHSVIEKGQTVTLRCDPISGHDNLYWYRRVMGKEIKFLLHFVKESKQDESGMPNNRFLAERTGGTYSTLKVQPAELEDSGVYFCASSRGGGLTDTQYFGPGTRLTVL.

The rearrangement links TRBV5-5 to TRBJ1-2, with TRBD1 identical over 7 bases. The length of the CDR3 is 15 residues. V was pared by 4 bases and J by 4 bases, with 10 bases of the junction left unmatched. Germline lookup yields CDR1 SGHKS and CDR2 YYEKEE (reference sequence). The CDR3 DNA is TGTGCCAGCAGCGGGAGACAGGGATCCCCCTATGGCTACACCTTC. The encoded protein is CASSGRQGSPYGYTF.

The rearrangement joins TRBV29-1 to TRBJ2-3; 7 bases align to TRBD2. CDR3 size: 16 residues. Germline CDR1 reads SQVTM; CDR2 reads ANQGSEA. The V gene end was trimmed by 7 bases and the J gene end by 0 bases; junction bases not matched to a gene: 13. DNA for the CDR3: TGCAGCGCCATGCGACTAGCCGAAGCTAGCACAGATACGCAGTATTTT. Translating gives CSAMRLAEASTDTQYF.

In this sample, this clone turned up a few times. The chain has TRBV27 and TRBJ1-1, with D maybe TRBD1 (6 bases). Germline V gene sequence: CDR1 MNHEY, CDR2 SMNVEV (reference sequence). Deletions cut 2 bases from V and 3 bases from J, with 16 bases between. CDR3 size: 16 residues. CDR3 in DNA: TGTGCCAGCAGTTTAAGGGGGGGCGGTTGGGACACTGAAGCTTTCTTT. Amino acid sequence: CASSLRGGGWDTEAFF.

The V and J genes are TRBV7-6 and TRBJ1-6, with D uncertain. V lost 5 bases and J 0 bases, leaving 14 bases between the germline ends. Germline V gene data show CDR1 as SGHVS and CDR2 as FNYEAQ. The CDR3 totals 17 residues. CDR3 sequence reads: CASSLSATSSYNSPLHF. The CDR3 DNA reads as TGTGCCAGCAGCCTCTCCGCGACTAGCTCCTATAATTCACCCCTCCACTTT. Combining the CDR3 with reference TRBV7-6 and TRBJ1-6 gives the whole variable domain GAGVSQSPRYKVTKRGQDVALRCDPISGHVSLYWYRQALGQGPEFLTYFNYEAQQDKSGLPNDRFSAERPEGSISTLTIQRTEQRDSAMYRCASSLSATSSYNSPLHFGNGTRLTVT.

The rearrangement links TRBV12-3 or TRBV12-4 to TRBJ1-4; no definite D call. This CDR3 is 13 amino acids long. Trimming left V 8 bases short and J 11 bases short, with 18 bases between. The CDR3 here is CASRLEERRKLFF. For the CDR3, the DNA is TGTGCCAGCCGCTTGGAAGAACGGAGGAAACTGTTTTTT.

This clone was recorded once. This rearrangement joins TRBV6-2 or TRBV6-3 to TRBJ2-3; the D gene is possibly TRBD2 (7 bases). V was cut by 3 bases and J by 1 base, with 20 bases left in between. The V gene's germline CDR1 is MNHEY and CDR2 SVGEGT. This CDR3 contains 18 residues. The CDR3 sequence is CASSYTFTRGGGTDTQYF. The DNA of the CDR3 is TGTGCCAGCAGTTATACTTTTACCAGGGGAGGGGGCACAGATACGCAGTATTTT.

The CDR3 DNA is TGTGCCAGCAGCGGGGGGGCCCCAGATACGCAGTATTTT. The encoded protein is CASSGGAPDTQYF. V and J are TRBV12-3 or TRBV12-4 and TRBJ2-3, with 8 bases aligning to TRBD2. V dropped 6 bases and J dropped 4; count of bases not matched to a gene: 3. This CDR3 contains 13 residues.

This clone has just one count. The chain carries TRBV30 and TRBJ2-2, with 7 positions matching TRBD2. J was trimmed by 1 base and V by 2 bases; bases with no gene match: 4. Germline CDR1 is GTSNPN and CDR2 is SVGIG (reference sequence). The CDR3 is 15 amino acids. CDR3 DNA sequence: TGTGCCTGGAGTAGTGCGGGGGTGAACACCGGGGAGCTGTTTTTT. The encoded protein is CAWSSAGVNTGELFF.

This chain links TRBV7-9 with TRBJ1-1; D is undetermined. V shed 3 bases and J shed 0 bases, with 2 bases lying between them. Germline-derived CDR1 and CDR2 are SEHNR and FQNEAQ (reference sequence). The CDR3 extends over 12 amino acids. Here the CDR3 DNA reads TGTGCCAGCAGCTTCATGAACACTGAAGCTTTCTTT. Translating gives CASSFMNTEAFF.

The chain employs TRBV18 and TRBJ1-3; D not resolved. Germline V gives CDR1 KGHSH, CDR2 LQKENI. The V gene lost 2 bases and the J gene lost 1 base, with 9 bases spanning the gap. The CDR3 sequence is 15 residues long. DNA for the CDR3: TGTGCCAGCTCACCAACTAAGGTATCTGGAAACACCATATATTTT. It specifies CASSPTKVSGNTIYF. Full variable domain (remainder filled in from reference TRBV18 and TRBJ1-3): NAGVMQNPRHLVRRRGQEARLRCSPMKGHSHVYWYRQLPEEGLKFMVYLQKENIIDESGMPKERFSAEFPKEGPSILRIQQVVRGDSAAYFCASSPTKVSGNTIYFGEGSWLTVV.

This clone was found a few times. V and J are TRBV4-2 and TRBJ2-7; 8 bases map to TRBD2. Trimming at V came to 0 bases and at J to 6 bases, leaving 7 bases not matched to a gene. Germline V CDR1 and CDR2: LGHNA, YNFKEQ. The CDR3 consists of 15 residues. The DNA for the CDR3 is TGTGCCAGCAGCCAAGAGAGGCGGGGGGCGAGCGAGCAGTACTTC. Its translation is CASSQERRGASEQYF.

The chain combines TRBV10-3 with TRBJ2-5, with TRBD2 matching 7 bases. The trim removed 4 bases at V and 4 bases at J, leaving 6 bases unmatched. The CDR3 totals 14 residues. Germline V CDR1 and CDR2: ENHRY, SYGVKD. The CDR3 DNA reads TGTGCCATCAGTGCAGGCAGGGAGGGAGAGACCCAGTACTTC. Translated: CAISAGREGETQYF.

V usage is TRBV20-1 and J usage is TRBJ1-2; a weak D match, TRBD1 (6 bases). Trimming removed 6 bases at V and 4 bases at J, with 9 bases between. CDR1 and CDR2 from the germline V gene are DFQATT and SNEGSKA (reference sequence). CDR3 length: 11 residues. The CDR3 is CSARTVYGYTF. CDR3 nucleotides: TGCAGTGCCCGGACAGTCTATGGCTACACCTTC.

The chain joins TRBV19 to TRBJ1-5; 7 bases are a match to TRBD1. V lost 3 bases to trimming and J lost 0 bases; unmatched junction nucleotides: 5. The CDR3 covers 16 residues. CDR1 and CDR2 (germline): LNHDA, SQIVND (reference sequence). The DNA for the CDR3 is TGTGCCAGTAGTATTAGGGCAGGGGGTAGCAATCAGCCCCAGCATTTT. It codes for CASSIRAGGSNQPQHF. Filled out from reference TRBV19 and TRBJ1-5, the complete variable domain reads DGGITQSPKYLFRKEGQNVTLSCEQNLNHDAMYWYRQDPGQGLRLIYYSQIVNDFQKGDIAEGYSVSREKKESFPLTVTSAQKNPTAFYLCASSIRAGGSNQPQHFGDGTRLSIL.